This T cell receptor beta chain was captured by sequencing in a study of OX40 agonist ivuxolimab in advanced cancers. The CDR3 length is 16 residues. Germline V CDR1 and CDR2: LNHDA, SQIVND (reference sequence). Trimming cost V 0 bases and J 2 bases, with 14 bases left between them. Here immunoSEQ multiplex PCR was the method, and the copy in TCRdb shows in-frame clones only, minus some. The sample records under 75,000 clones, about 89% being singletons. This sample comprised CD4+ or CD8+ T cells sorted from blood, obtained in a trial of the OX40 agonist ivuxolimab. The chain has TRBV19 and TRBJ2-7; possible D gene TRBD1, 6 bases. The TCR sequence derives from an adult with an advanced solid tumor such as melanoma, head and neck, liver or kidney cancer. CDR3 sequence (DNA): TGTGCCAGTAGTATAGATTTCCGGGACACAACCTACGAGCAGTACTTC. Its translation is CASSIDFRDTTYEQYF.